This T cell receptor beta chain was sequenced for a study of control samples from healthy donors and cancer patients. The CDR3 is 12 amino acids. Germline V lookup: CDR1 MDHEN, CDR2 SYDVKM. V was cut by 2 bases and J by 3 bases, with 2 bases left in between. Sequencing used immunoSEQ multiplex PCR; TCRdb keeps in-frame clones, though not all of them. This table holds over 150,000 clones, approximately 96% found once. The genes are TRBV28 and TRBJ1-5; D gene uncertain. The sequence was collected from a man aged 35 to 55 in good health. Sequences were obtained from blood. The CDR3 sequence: CASSLNNQPQHF. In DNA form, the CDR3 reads TGTGCCAGCAGTTTAAACAATCAGCCCCAGCATTTT. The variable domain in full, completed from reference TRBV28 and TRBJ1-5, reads DVKVTQSSRYLVKRTGEKVFLECVQDMDHENMFWYRQDPGLGLRLIYFSYDVKMKEKGDIPEGYSVSREKKERFSLILESASTNQTSMYLCASSLNNQPQHFGDGTRLSIL.